These 16 T cell receptor beta chains originate from one sample sequenced in a study of cytomegalovirus exposure and HLA in healthy donors. Both 60 Vbeta primers and 13 Jbeta primers went into the PCR. Measured with immunoSEQ multiplex PCR; TCRdb has only the in-frame clones, and not every one. This table has 76,000 or so clones, 78% appearing once. The specimen sequenced was PBMCs. Source of these receptors: a woman in her forties in good health and CMV-seropositive.

This rearrangement joins TRBV21-1 to TRBJ2-5; the DNA was not used to check the table's D call, TRBD2. TRBV21-1 is recorded as a pseudogene. The CDR3 totals 15 residues. The DNA for the CDR3 is TGTGCCAGCAGCAAAAAAAAGGCGGACCAAGAGACCCAGTACTTC. It specifies CASSKKKADQETQYF.

The chain recombines TRBV28 with TRBJ1-6; possibly TRBD1 for D (6 bases). The CDR3 length is 14 residues. The V gene lost 10 bases and the J gene lost 13 bases, with 23 bases spanning the gap. Germline CDR1 MDHEN, CDR2 SYDVKM. CDR3 sequence: CATGINQGNPPLHF. The CDR3 nucleotides are TGTGCCACGGGTATAAATCAGGGGAATCCCCCCCTCCACTTT.

CDR3 sequence reads: CASIPQVTDTQYF. Here the CDR3 DNA reads TGTGCCAGCATTCCCCAGGTCACAGATACGCAGTATTTT. This chain connects TRBV28 to TRBJ2-3; D not certain. Trimming cost V 7 bases and J 2 bases, with 10 bases left between them. Germline CDR1 MDHEN, CDR2 SYDVKM. The CDR3 runs to 13 residues. Based on the CDR3 plus reference TRBV28 and TRBJ2-3, the full variable domain is DVKVTQSSRYLVKRTGEKVFLECVQDMDHENMFWYRQDPGLGLRLIYFSYDVKMKEKGDIPEGYSVSREKKERFSLILESASTNQTSMYLCASIPQVTDTQYFGPGTRLTVL.

The chain has TRBV7-9 and TRBJ2-1; TRBD2 might be the D (5 bases). From germline, CDR1 is SEHNR and CDR2 FQNEAQ (reference sequence). Trimming cost V 3 bases and J 7 bases, with 13 bases left between them. This CDR3 spans 14 amino acids. In nucleotides, the CDR3 is TGTGCCAGCAGCTTCGGCAGAGGGCTAAATGAGCAGTTCTTC. Its translation is CASSFGRGLNEQFF.

This clone came up a few times. V is TRBV30 and J is TRBJ2-1; TRBD1 matches at 7 bases. CDR1 is GTSNPN, CDR2 SVGIG, per germline (reference sequence). The J segment lost 5 bases and the V segment lost 4 bases, leaving 8 bases of the junction unmatched. There are 14 residues in the CDR3. The CDR3: CAWKAFTGDNEQFF. The CDR3 DNA sequence: TGTGCCTGGAAGGCTTTCACAGGGGACAATGAGCAGTTCTTC.

The V gene is TRBV27, the J gene TRBJ1-1; D call uncertain. V was shortened by 0 bases and J by 5 bases, with 13 bases between the two germline ends. Germline V gene lookup returns CDR1 MNHEY and CDR2 SMNVEV (reference sequence). The CDR3 loop spans 15 amino acids. CDR3 nucleotides: TGTGCCAGCAGTTTATCACATTTATCGGGGACTGAAGCTTTCTTT. Translation gives CASSLSHLSGTEAFF.

V and J are TRBV29-1 and TRBJ2-5; perhaps TRBD2 as D (5 bases). Germline V gene sequence: CDR1 SQVTM, CDR2 ANQGSEA. The CDR3 sequence is 14 residues long. With 3 bases removed from V and 2 bases from J, the gap between germline ends came to 13 bases. The CDR3 spells CSVEASTRQETQYF. In nucleotides, the CDR3 is TGCAGCGTTGAGGCTAGCACCAGGCAAGAGACCCAGTACTTC.

CDR3 coding DNA: TGCGCCAGCAGTCCGGGCCCCGCGGGTCATGGCTACACCTTC. Amino acids: CASSPGPAGHGYTF. This chain uses TRBV10-1 with TRBJ1-2, with D hard to call. The CDR3 extends over 14 amino acids. Trimming shortened V by 5 bases and J by 6 bases, and 16 bases separated the two germline ends. Germline V gives CDR1 WNHNN, CDR2 SYGVQD (reference sequence).

This clone was detected a few times. The V call is TRBV7-8, the J call TRBJ1-2; TRBD1 agrees at 11 bases. CDR1 and CDR2 (germline): SGHVS, FQNEAQ. V was clipped by 4 bases and J by 0 bases; unmatched bases: 10. The CDR3 consists of 18 residues. CDR3 in amino acids: CASSSRPGQGDSNYGYTF. In DNA form, the CDR3 reads TGTGCCAGCAGCTCGAGACCGGGACAGGGGGACTCTAACTATGGCTACACCTTC.

The chain uses TRBV18 and TRBJ2-7; TRBD1 matches 9 bases. The J segment lost 5 bases and the V segment lost 5 bases, leaving 7 bases of the junction unmatched. CDR1 is KGHSH and CDR2 is LQKENI in the germline V gene. The CDR3 has 14 amino acids. The CDR3, as DNA: TGTGCCAGCTCAGTGGGACAGGGAGATGACGAGCAGTACTTC. It is translated as CASSVGQGDDEQYF.

This chain uses TRBV20-1 with TRBJ2-5; D gene ambiguous. Between the trimmed V and J ends, which lost 7 bases and 4 bases, there was a span of 10 bases. The CDR3 covers 11 residues. Germline CDR1 and CDR2: DFQATT and SNEGSKA (reference sequence). The CDR3 reads CSVSPRETQYF. In DNA form, the CDR3 reads TGCAGTGTATCCCCCCGAGAGACCCAGTACTTC.

This chain uses TRBV28 with TRBJ2-1; 8 bases agree with TRBD1. This CDR3 spans 14 amino acids. The V and J ends lost 5 bases and 8 bases, in that order; junction bases with no gene match: 8. Germline lookup yields CDR1 MDHEN and CDR2 SYDVKM. The chain's CDR3 is CASSPQGAKDEQFF. CDR3 bases: TGTGCCAGCAGTCCTCAGGGGGCTAAGGATGAGCAGTTCTTC. The full variable domain, with the rest looked up from reference TRBV28 and TRBJ2-1, is DVKVTQSSRYLVKRTGEKVFLECVQDMDHENMFWYRQDPGLGLRLIYFSYDVKMKEKGDIPEGYSVSREKKERFSLILESASTNQTSMYLCASSPQGAKDEQFFGPGTRLTVL.

The J gene is TRBJ2-1, the V gene TRBV6-4; 10 nucleotides match TRBD2. This CDR3 comprises 16 residues. V lost 3 bases to trimming and J lost 2 bases; unmatched junction nucleotides: 4. In germline, CDR1 is MRHNA, CDR2 SNTAGT. The CDR3 sequence: CASSDSTSGAYNEQFF. CDR3 DNA: TGTGCCAGCAGTGATTCCACTAGCGGGGCCTACAATGAGCAGTTCTTC.

This clone was seen a single time. The chain carries TRBV5-1 and TRBJ2-2; D is perhaps TRBD2 (6 bases). With 0 bases removed from V and 4 bases from J, the gap between germline ends came to 10 bases. CDR1 and CDR2 from the germline V gene are SGHRS and YFSETQ. The CDR3 runs 15 residues. The CDR3 DNA sequence: TGCGCCAGCAGCTTGGTGGGGGGAAGCACCGGGGAGCTGTTTTTT. The encoded protein is CASSLVGGSTGELFF.

The chain uses TRBV5-1 and TRBJ2-7; D is uncertain. This CDR3 comprises 11 residues. V lost 3 bases, J lost 2 bases, and 3 bases lay in between. The V gene's germline CDR1 is SGHRS and CDR2 YFSETQ. The CDR3 DNA sequence: TGCGCCAGCAGCTCCACCTACGAGCAGTACTTC. Protein: CASSSTYEQYF.

CDR3 region: CASLRGRATNEKLFF. The CDR3 coding sequence is TGTGCCAGCCTTAGAGGGAGGGCAACTAATGAAAAACTGTTTTTT. V gene TRBV28 combines with J gene TRBJ1-4; no reliable D call. From germline, CDR1 is MDHEN and CDR2 SYDVKM. The CDR3 has 15 residues. Between the trimmed V and J ends, which lost 8 bases and 0 bases, there was a span of 13 bases.